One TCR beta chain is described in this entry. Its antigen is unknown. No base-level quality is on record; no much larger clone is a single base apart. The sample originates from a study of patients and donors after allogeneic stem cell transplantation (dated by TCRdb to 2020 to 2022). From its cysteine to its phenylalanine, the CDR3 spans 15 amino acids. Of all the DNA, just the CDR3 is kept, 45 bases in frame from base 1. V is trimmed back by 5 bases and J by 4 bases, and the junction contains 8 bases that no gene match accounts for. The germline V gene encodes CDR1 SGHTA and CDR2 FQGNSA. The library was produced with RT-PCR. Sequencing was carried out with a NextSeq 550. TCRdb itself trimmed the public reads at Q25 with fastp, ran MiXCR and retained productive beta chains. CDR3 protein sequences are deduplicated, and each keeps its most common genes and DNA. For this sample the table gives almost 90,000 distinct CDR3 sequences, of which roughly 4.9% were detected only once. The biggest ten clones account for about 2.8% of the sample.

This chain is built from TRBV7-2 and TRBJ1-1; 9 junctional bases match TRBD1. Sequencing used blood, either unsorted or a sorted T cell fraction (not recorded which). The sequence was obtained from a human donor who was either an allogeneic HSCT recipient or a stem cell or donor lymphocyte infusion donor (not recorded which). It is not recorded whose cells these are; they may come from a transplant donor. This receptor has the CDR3 CASSEGTGRSTEAFF. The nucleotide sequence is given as TGTGCCAGCAGCGAAGGGACAGGGAGGTCCACTGAAGCTTTCTTT.